The clone carrying this T cell receptor beta chain was counted a single time. The CDR3 loop spans 16 amino acids. Germline assignment: CDR1 MDHEN and CDR2 SYDVKM. V was trimmed by 4 bases and J by 3 bases, leaving 17 bases between them. With 60 Vbeta and 13 Jbeta primers, the PCR was carried out. Measured with immunoSEQ multiplex PCR; TCRdb has only the in-frame clones, and not every one. The table records roughly 180,000 clones, around 84% of them present only once. The source of the sample is a study of cytomegalovirus exposure and HLA in healthy donors. This receptor was identified in a boy between 2 and 10 years old in good health and CMV-seronegative. The sequenced sample consisted of PBMCs. This rearrangement joins TRBV28 to TRBJ2-3; maybe TRBD2 (5 bases). The CDR3 protein is CASSSLPGFGTDTQYF. CDR3 DNA sequence: TGTGCCAGCAGTTCTCTCCCGGGATTTGGGACAGATACGCAGTATTTT. The full variable domain, with the rest looked up from reference TRBV28 and TRBJ2-3, is DVKVTQSSRYLVKRTGEKVFLECVQDMDHENMFWYRQDPGLGLRLIYFSYDVKMKEKGDIPEGYSVSREKKERFSLILESASTNQTSMYLCASSSLPGFGTDTQYFGPGTRLTVL.